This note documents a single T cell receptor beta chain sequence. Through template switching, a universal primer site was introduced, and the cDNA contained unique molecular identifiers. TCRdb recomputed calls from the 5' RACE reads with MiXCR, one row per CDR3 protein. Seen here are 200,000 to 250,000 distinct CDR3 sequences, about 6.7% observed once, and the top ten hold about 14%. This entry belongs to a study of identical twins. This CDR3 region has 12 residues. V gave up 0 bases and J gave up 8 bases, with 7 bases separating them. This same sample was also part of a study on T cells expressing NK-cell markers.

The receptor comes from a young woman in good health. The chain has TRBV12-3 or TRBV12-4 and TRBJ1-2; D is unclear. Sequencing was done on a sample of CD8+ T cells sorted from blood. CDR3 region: CASSLASGGYTF. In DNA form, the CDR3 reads TGTGCCAGCAGTTTAGCTTCGGGAGGCTACACCTTC.